The entry below describes one T cell receptor beta chain. The data derive from a study of T cell responses to AZD1222 COVID-19 vaccine. In germline, CDR1 is SGHRS, CDR2 YFSETQ. V shed 2 bases and J shed 6 bases, with 12 bases lying between them. The CDR3 runs to 13 residues. Measured with immunoSEQ multiplex PCR; TCRdb has only the in-frame clones, and not every one. The sample yields 250,000 to 300,000 clones, 94% seen once. This TCR came from an adult who received the AZD1222 COVID-19 vaccine. The sample here was peripheral blood, taken 28 days after the second AZD1222 dose. The J gene is TRBJ2-7, the V gene TRBV5-1; D is perhaps TRBD2 (6 bases). The chain's CDR3 is CASSFAGIGEQYF. CDR3 coding DNA: TGCGCCAGCAGCTTCGCGGGAATAGGCGAGCAGTACTTC. Drawing the rest from reference TRBV5-1 and TRBJ2-7, the complete variable domain is KAGVTQTPRYLIKTRGQQVTLSCSPISGHRSVSWYQQTPGQGLQFLFEYFSETQRNKGNFPGRFSGRQFSNSRSEMNVSTLELGDSALYLCASSFAGIGEQYFGPGTRLTVT.